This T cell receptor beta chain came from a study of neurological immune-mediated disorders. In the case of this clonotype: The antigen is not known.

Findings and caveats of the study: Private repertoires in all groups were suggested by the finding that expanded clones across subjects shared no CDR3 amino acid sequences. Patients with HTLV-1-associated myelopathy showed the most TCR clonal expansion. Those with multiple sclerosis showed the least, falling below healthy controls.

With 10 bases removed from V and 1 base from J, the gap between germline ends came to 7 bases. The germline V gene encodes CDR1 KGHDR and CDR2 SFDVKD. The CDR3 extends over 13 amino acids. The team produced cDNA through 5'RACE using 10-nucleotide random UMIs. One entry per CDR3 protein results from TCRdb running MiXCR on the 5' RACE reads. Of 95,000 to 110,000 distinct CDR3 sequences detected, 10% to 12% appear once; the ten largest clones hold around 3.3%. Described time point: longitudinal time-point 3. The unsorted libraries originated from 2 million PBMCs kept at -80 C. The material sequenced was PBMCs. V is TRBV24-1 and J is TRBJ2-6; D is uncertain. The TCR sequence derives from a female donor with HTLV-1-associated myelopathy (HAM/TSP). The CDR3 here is CATRESGANVLTF. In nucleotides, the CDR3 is TGTGCCACTAGAGAGTCTGGGGCCAACGTCCTGACTTTC.